This T cell receptor (beta chain) was recorded in a study of blood T cell repertoires in COVID-19. Study background: COVID-19 samples, acute and convalescent, were from the United States, Italy and Spain.

Produced via immunoSEQ multiplex PCR; TCRdb's table is partial and in-frame only. The repertoire has nearly 400,000 clones, over 85% of them found once; the top ten carry 1.7%. The ends were cut back, 0 bases at V and 6 bases at J, with 14 bases in the middle. Germline CDR1 is SGHAT and CDR2 is FQNNGV. CDR3 length equals 15 residues. Enrolled through a virtual design, the participants were between 18 and 89 years of age and came from 24 US areas. Self-reported history from a screening survey and questionnaire set each donor's cohort. Two negative PCRs, clearance, or symptom resolution characterized the recovered Cohort 3 donors.

The sequenced sample consisted of PBMCs or T cells enriched from blood (not recorded which). This chain connects TRBV11-2 to TRBJ1-2; no definite D call. This sequence was found in a woman aged 25 to 45 who had recovered from COVID-19. The CDR3 nucleotides are TGTGCCAGCAGCTTAGACTGGGCCGAGTCAGATGGCTACACCTTC. Its protein product is CASSLDWAESDGYTF.